This TCR beta chain was recorded in a study of T cell repertoires in cytomegalovirus infection. TCRdb recomputed calls from the reads with MiXCR, one row per CDR3 protein. The sample contains 290,000 or so distinct CDR3 sequences, roughly 23% of which appear only once. The TCR comes from a human donor in good health (CMV status not recorded). Some clones in this sample may be carry-over from other donors' samples. Sequenced sample: PBMCs.

Here the CDR3 reads CASSPSGRGNQPQHF. DNA for the CDR3: TGTGCCAGCAGCCCTTCTGGCAGGGGCAATCAGCCCCAGCATTTT. This chain links TRBV14 with TRBJ1-5, with a tentative D call TRBD1 (5 bases). CDR3 length: 15 amino acids. Between the trimmed V and J ends, which lost 4 bases and 2 bases, there was a span of 12 bases. Per germline, CDR1 SGHDN and CDR2 FVKESK.